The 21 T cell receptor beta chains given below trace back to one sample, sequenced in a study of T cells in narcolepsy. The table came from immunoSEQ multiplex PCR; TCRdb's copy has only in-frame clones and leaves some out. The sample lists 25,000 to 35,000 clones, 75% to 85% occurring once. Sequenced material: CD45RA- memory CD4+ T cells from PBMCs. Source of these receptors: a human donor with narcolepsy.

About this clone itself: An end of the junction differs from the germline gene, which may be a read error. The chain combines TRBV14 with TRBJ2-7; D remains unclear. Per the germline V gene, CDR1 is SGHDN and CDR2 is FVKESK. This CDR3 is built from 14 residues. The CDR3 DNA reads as TGTGCCAGCAGCCAGCATCGGAGCTCCCACGAGCAGTACTTC. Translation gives CASSQHRSSHEQYF.

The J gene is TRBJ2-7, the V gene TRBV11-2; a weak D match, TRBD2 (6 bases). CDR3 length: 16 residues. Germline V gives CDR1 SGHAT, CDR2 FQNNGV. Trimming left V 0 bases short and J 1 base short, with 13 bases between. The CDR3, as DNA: TGTGCCAGCAGCTTAGATGGGGCTAGCGTTTCCTACGAGCAGTACTTC. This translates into CASSLDGASVSYEQYF.

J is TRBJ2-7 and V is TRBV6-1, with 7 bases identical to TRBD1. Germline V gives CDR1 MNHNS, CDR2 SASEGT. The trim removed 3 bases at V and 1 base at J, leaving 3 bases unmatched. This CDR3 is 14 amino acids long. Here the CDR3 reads CASSEGQISYEQYF. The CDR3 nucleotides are TGTGCCAGCAGTGAGGGACAGATTTCCTACGAGCAGTACTTC.

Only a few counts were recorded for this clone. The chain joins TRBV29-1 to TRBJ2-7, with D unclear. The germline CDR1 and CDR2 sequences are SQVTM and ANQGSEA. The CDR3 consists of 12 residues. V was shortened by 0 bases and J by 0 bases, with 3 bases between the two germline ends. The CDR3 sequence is CSVEDRSYEQYF. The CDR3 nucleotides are TGCAGCGTTGAAGATCGCTCCTACGAGCAGTACTTC.

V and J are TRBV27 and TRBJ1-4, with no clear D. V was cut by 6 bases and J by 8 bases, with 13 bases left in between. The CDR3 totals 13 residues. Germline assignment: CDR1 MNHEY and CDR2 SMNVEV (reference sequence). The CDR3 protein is CASRGNSAEKLFF. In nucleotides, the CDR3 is TGTGCCAGCAGGGGGAATTCAGCCGAAAAACTGTTTTTT.

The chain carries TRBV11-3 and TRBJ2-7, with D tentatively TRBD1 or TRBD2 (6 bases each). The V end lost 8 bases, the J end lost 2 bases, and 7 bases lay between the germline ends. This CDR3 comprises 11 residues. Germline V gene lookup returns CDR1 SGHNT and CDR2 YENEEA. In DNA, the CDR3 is TGTGCCAGCGGGGGGCCCTACGAGCAGTACTTC. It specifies CASGGPYEQYF.

CDR3: CASSLRTGHPYNEQFF. The CDR3 DNA reads TGTGCCAGCAGTTTACGGACGGGACACCCCTACAATGAGCAGTTCTTC. The chain uses TRBV28 and TRBJ2-1; weak D call: TRBD1 (6 bases). Germline CDR1 MDHEN, CDR2 SYDVKM. Trimming removed 2 bases from V and 2 bases from J, with 13 bases in between. This CDR3 region has 16 residues.

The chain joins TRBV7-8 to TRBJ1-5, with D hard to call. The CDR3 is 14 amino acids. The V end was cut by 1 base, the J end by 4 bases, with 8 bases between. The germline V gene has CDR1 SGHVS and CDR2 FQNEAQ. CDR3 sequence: CASSLGGYNQPQHF. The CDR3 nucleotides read TGTGCCAGCAGCTTAGGAGGCTATAATCAGCCCCAGCATTTT.

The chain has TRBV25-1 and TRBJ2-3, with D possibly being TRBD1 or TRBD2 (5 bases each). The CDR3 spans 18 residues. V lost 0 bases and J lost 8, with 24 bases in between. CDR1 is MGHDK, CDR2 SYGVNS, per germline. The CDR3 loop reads CASSEYLSGDPHEGTQYF. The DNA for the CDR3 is TGTGCCAGCAGTGAATATCTCTCCGGGGACCCTCACGAGGGTACGCAGTATTTT.

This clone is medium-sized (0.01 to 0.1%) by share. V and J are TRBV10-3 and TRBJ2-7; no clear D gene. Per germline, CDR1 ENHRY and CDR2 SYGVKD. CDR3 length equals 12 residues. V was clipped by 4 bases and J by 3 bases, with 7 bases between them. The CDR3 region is CAISARRYEQYF. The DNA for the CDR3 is TGTGCCATCAGTGCCCGACGCTACGAGCAGTACTTC.

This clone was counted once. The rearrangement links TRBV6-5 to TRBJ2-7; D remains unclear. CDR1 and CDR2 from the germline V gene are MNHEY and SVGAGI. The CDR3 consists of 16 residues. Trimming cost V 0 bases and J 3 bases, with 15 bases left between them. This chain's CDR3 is CASSYSMAEKFYEQYF. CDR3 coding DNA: TGTGCCAGCAGTTACTCGATGGCAGAAAAATTCTACGAGCAGTACTTC.

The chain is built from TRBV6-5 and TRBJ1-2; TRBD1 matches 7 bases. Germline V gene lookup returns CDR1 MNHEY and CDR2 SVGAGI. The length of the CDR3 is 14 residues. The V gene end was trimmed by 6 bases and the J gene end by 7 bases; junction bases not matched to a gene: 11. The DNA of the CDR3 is TGTGCCAGCAGGGGATTTCAGGGGGGGGCTGGCTACACCTTC. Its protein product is CASRGFQGGAGYTF.

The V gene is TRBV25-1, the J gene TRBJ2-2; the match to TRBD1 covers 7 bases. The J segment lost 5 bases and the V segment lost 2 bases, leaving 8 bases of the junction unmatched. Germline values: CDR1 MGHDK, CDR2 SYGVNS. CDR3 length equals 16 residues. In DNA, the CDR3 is TGTGCCAGCAGTGAACTCGACAGGGCCGGGACCGGGGAGCTGTTTTTT. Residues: CASSELDRAGTGELFF.

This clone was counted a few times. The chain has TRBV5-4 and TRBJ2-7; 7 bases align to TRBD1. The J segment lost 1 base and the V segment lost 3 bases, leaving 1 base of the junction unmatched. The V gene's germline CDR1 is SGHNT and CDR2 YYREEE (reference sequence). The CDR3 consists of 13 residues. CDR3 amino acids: CASSWGQSYEQYF. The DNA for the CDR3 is TGTGCCAGCAGCTGGGGACAGTCCTACGAGCAGTACTTC.

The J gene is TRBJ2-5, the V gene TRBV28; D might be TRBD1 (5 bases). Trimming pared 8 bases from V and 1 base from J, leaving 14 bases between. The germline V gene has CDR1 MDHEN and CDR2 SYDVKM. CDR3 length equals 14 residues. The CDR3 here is CASWSTGFQETQYF. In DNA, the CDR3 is TGTGCCAGCTGGTCCACAGGATTCCAAGAGACCCAGTACTTC.

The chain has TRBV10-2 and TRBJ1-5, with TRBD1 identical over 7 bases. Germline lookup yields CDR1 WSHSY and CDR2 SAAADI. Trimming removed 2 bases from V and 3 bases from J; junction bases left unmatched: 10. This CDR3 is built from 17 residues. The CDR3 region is CASSERSGTALNQPQHF. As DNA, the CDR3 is TGCGCCAGCAGTGAGCGCTCCGGGACAGCCCTCAATCAGCCCCAGCATTTT.

The CDR3 nucleotides read TGCAGTGCAGGGCAAGGGTATTTT. It encodes CSAGQGYF. This chain connects TRBV20-1 to TRBJ2-3; D unclear. There are 8 residues in the CDR3. Looked up from germline, CDR1 is DFQATT and CDR2 is SNEGSKA (reference sequence). V lost 6 bases and J lost 14, with 9 bases in between.

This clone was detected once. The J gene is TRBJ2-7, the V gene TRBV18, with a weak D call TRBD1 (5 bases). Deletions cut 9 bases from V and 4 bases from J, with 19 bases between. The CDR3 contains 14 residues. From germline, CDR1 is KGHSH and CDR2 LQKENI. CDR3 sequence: CASSRSQGTYEQYF. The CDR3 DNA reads TGTGCCAGTTCCAGGTCCCAGGGAACTTACGAGCAGTACTTC. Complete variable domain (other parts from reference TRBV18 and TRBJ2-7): NAGVMQNPRHLVRRRGQEARLRCSPMKGHSHVYWYRQLPEEGLKFMVYLQKENIIDESGMPKERFSAEFPKEGPSILRIQQVVRGDSAAYFCASSRSQGTYEQYFGPGTRLTVT.

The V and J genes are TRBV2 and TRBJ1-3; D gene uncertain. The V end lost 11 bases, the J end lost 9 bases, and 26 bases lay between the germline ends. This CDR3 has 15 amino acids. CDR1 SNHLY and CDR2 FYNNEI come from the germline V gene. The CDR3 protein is CAPIKFREVEGTIYF. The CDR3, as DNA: TGTGCCCCTATAAAATTTAGGGAGGTTGAAGGCACCATATATTTT.

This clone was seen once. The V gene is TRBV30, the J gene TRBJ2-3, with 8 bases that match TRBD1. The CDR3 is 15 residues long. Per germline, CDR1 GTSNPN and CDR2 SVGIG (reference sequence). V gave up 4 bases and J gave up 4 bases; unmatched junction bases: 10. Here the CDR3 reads CAWTGTGAVSDTQYF. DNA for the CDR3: TGTGCCTGGACCGGGACAGGTGCTGTTTCAGATACGCAGTATTTT.

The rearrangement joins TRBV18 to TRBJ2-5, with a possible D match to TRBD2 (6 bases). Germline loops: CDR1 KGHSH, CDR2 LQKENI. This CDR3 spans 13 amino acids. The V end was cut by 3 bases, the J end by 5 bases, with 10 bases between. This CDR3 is CASSPSGSETQYF. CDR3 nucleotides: TGTGCCAGCTCACCCTCCGGGAGCGAGACCCAGTACTTC.